This TCR beta chain was documented in a study of blood T cell repertoires in COVID-19. In the study overall: Whether acute or convalescent, the COVID-19 samples came from the United States, Italy and Spain.

TCRdb's table, derived via immunoSEQ multiplex PCR, lists solely in-frame clones and lacks some. In the table there are 200,000 to 300,000 clones, about 87% of which are singletons. V lost 4 bases to trimming and J lost 2 bases, with 19 bases between them. Per germline, CDR1 SGHTS and CDR2 YDEGEE. CDR3 length equals 16 residues. Sequencing was performed on peripheral blood. The rearrangement uses TRBV5-8 and TRBJ2-7, with TRBD1 as a possible D gene (6 bases). The TCR originated in a woman in her fifties or sixties with acute or convalescent COVID-19. The CDR3 region is CASSPSTGWATYEQYF. The CDR3 DNA is TGTGCCAGCAGCCCAAGCACAGGGTGGGCTACCTACGAGCAGTACTTC.